This T cell receptor (beta chain) stems from a study of CD8 T cells in ankylosing spondylitis (TCRdb year 2017). In the study overall: The study set out to find disease-linked TCR variants by profiling T cell receptor beta repertoires in ankylosing spondylitis patients and healthy donors. The whole study cohort included over a hundred healthy donors and 20 to 25 ankylosing spondylitis patients. Peripheral blood was sampled, and synovial fluid was also collected from ankylosing spondylitis patients. Beyond this particular receptor, the publication reports: Some motif variants had previously been reported in the synovial fluid and blood of reactive arthritis patients, which suggests shared mechanisms of disease initiation. A TCR beta motif of fewer than 10 highly homologous amino acid variants appeared characteristic of blood from ankylosing spondylitis patients. The disease-linked clones were reported as significantly enriched in matched synovial fluid samples from ankylosing spondylitis patients. The disease-linked clones had a CD8+ phenotype and were found at relatively low frequencies in peripheral blood.

In its sample, this clonotype was seen a few times. What antigen it recognizes has not been identified. There are no base qualities to consult, and no much larger clone falls within one base. At the junction V is shortened by 4 bases and J by 3 bases, with 7 bases in between. The cysteine opens and the phenylalanine closes a CDR3 of 12 amino acids. The read is trimmed to its CDR3 DNA, 36 bases read in frame from base 1. For CDR1 and CDR2, the germline V gene (reference sequence) lists LGHDT and YNNKEL. For each ankylosing spondylitis patient, the synovial fluid sample was matched to a blood sample from that same patient. Sequencing was performed on an Illumina HiSeq 2500. TCR beta libraries were prepared by quantitative 5'-RACE with molecular barcodes. Regarding the original processing steps: A new computational method based on a probabilistic model of VDJ rearrangement was used to identify disease-linked TCR variants. TCRdb reanalyzed the raw reads on its own, using fastp at Q25 for trimming and MiXCR for clone calling, and kept in-frame beta chains. For every CDR3 protein sequence, its rows merge into one entry that carries the most common genes and DNA. These V and J calls derive from TCRdb rather than the authors' analysis. Within this sample are about 160,000 distinct CDR3 sequences, with more than 40% of them counted one time only. The ten largest clonotypes hold 12% to 15% of the sample.

Here the chain combines TRBV3-1 and TRBJ2-7; a confident D gene designation cannot be given. This clonotype originated in a male donor with ankylosing spondylitis. Material for sequencing was synovial fluid, either unsorted or a sorted T cell fraction (not recorded which). CDR3 reads: CASSPQYYEQYF. The nucleotide sequence reads as follows: TGTGCCAGCAGCCCCCAGTACTACGAGCAGTACTTC.